These 5 T cell receptor beta chains came from one sample sequenced in a study of blood T cell repertoires in COVID-19. Generated by immunoSEQ multiplex PCR, the TCRdb table keeps only in-frame clones and is missing some. The table has roughly 87,000 clones, about 82% seen once. The sequenced sample was peripheral blood. The receptors were sampled from a man aged 50-59 years with active COVID-19.

CDR3 in amino acids: CASSRVDRAYEQYF. The CDR3 DNA follows: TGTGCCAGCAGCAGAGTGGACAGGGCCTACGAGCAGTACTTC. This chain links TRBV5-6 with TRBJ2-7, with TRBD1 matching 8 bases. V lost 4 bases to trimming and J lost 2 bases; unmatched junction nucleotides: 5. The CDR3 is made up of 14 amino acids. Germline V lookup: CDR1 SGHDT, CDR2 YYEEEE.

The V and J genes are TRBV5-6 and TRBJ2-2; possibly TRBD2 for D (5 bases). Germline V gene sequence: CDR1 SGHDT, CDR2 YYEEEE. This CDR3 comprises 14 residues. V was pared by 5 bases and J by 8 bases, with 16 bases between. This chain's CDR3 is CASRPPGIIGELFF. For the CDR3, the DNA is TGTGCCAGCAGGCCTCCGGGGATCATTGGGGAGCTGTTTTTT.

This clone was counted only a few times. This chain connects TRBV3-1 (or the pseudogene TRBV3-2) to TRBJ2-1; 10 bases align to TRBD1. Germline lookup yields CDR1 LGHDT and CDR2 YNNKEL (reference sequence). V trimming: 4 bases; J trimming: 1 base; junction bases outside the gene matches: 13. This CDR3 is built from 19 residues. The CDR3 nucleotides are TGTGCCAGCAGCCTGACGGGACAGGGGCGAAGGACTTCCTACAATGAGCAGTTCTTC. It translates to CASSLTGQGRRTSYNEQFF.

The chain is built from TRBV2 and TRBJ2-5; D perhaps matches TRBD2 (5 bases). V shed 6 bases and J shed 2 bases, with 7 bases lying between them. The germline V gene has CDR1 SNHLY and CDR2 FYNNEI. This CDR3 contains 12 residues. The CDR3 loop is CASSGLQETQYF. The DNA for the CDR3 is TGTGCCAGCAGCGGACTTCAAGAGACCCAGTACTTC.

J is TRBJ2-7 and V is TRBV19; the D gene is possibly TRBD2 (6 bases). CDR1 and CDR2 from the germline V gene are LNHDA and SQIVND (reference sequence). CDR3 length: 15 residues. Trimming removed 4 bases at V and 6 bases at J, with 19 bases between. The chain's CDR3 is CASSTSESPDGEQYF. The CDR3 DNA sequence: TGTGCCAGTAGTACTAGCGAGAGCCCCGATGGCGAGCAGTACTTC.